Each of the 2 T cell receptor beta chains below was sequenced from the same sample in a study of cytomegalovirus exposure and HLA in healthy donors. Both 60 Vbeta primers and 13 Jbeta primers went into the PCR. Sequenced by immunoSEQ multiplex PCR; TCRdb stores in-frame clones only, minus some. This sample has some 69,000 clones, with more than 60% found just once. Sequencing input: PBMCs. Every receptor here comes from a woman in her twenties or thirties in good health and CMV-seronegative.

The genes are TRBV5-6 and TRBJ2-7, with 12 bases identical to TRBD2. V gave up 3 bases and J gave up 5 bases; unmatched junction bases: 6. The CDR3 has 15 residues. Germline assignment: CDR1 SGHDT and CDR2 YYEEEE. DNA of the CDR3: TGTGCCAGCAGCTACGGACTAGCGGGGACGCACGAGCAGTACTTC. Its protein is CASSYGLAGTHEQYF.

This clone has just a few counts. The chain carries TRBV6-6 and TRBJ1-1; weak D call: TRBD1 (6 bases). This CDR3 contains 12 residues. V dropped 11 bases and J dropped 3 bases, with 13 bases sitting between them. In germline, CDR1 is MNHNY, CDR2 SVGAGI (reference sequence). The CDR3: CAARGGDTEAFF. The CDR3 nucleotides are TGTGCCGCCAGGGGAGGGGACACTGAAGCTTTCTTT.